A single sample is the source of the 25 T cell receptor beta chains below, sequenced in a study of technical replicates of blood from a few donors listed by TCRdb under 2017. Libraries were constructed by the immunoSEQ multiplex PCR assay. TCRdb carries this immuneACCESS record with in-frame sequences only. Its versions omit some clonotypes, under half of them owing to an unresolved V gene in the studies checked, with the rest unexplained. Here the sample has under 75,000 clones; 85% to 95% occur a single time. Together, the top ten hold 0.3% to 0.45% of the sample. Sequencing was carried out using T cells isolated from PBMCs. The source is a human donor in good health.

The CDR3 DNA reads TGTGCCAGCAGCGTAGAGGCAGGTGCTAACTATGGCTACACCTTC. Its translation: CASSVEAGANYGYTF. The rearrangement links TRBV9 to TRBJ1-2; D is undetermined. V lost 0 bases and J 0 bases, leaving 9 bases between the germline ends. The CDR3 runs to 15 residues. From germline, CDR1 is SGDLS and CDR2 YYNGEE.

The rearrangement uses TRBV7-6 and TRBJ2-2; unclear D gene. The CDR3 spans 16 residues. Germline V lookup: CDR1 SGHVS, CDR2 FNYEAQ. V lost 4 bases, J lost 3 bases, and 15 bases lay in between. CDR3 sequence (DNA): TGTGCCAGCAGCTCCAGAACCAAACACCACACCGGGGAGCTGTTTTTT. Its protein product is CASSSRTKHHTGELFF.

The V call is TRBV19, the J call TRBJ1-1; 9 bases are a match to TRBD1. CDR1 and CDR2 (germline): LNHDA, SQIVND (reference sequence). V was clipped by 6 bases and J by 8 bases; unmatched bases: 10. This CDR3 region has 14 residues. The CDR3 spells CASRIYRDRDEAFF. The CDR3 region has the DNA TGTGCCAGTAGGATTTACCGGGACAGGGACGAAGCTTTCTTT.

The chain employs TRBV9 and TRBJ1-2; 9 nucleotides match TRBD1. In germline, CDR1 is SGDLS, CDR2 YYNGEE. CDR3 length: 14 residues. The V gene end was trimmed by 4 bases and the J gene end by 8 bases; junction bases not matched to a gene: 9. The CDR3 DNA reads TGTGCCAGCAGCCCTACCAGGACAGGGGCGGGCTACACCTTC. It encodes CASSPTRTGAGYTF. The variable domain in full, with the rest retrieved from reference TRBV9 and TRBJ1-2, is DSGVTQTPKHLITATGQRVTLRCSPRSGDLSVYWYQQSLDQGLQFLIQYYNGEERAKGNILERFSAQQFPDLHSELNLSSLELGDSALYFCASSPTRTGAGYTFGSGTRLTVV.

The rearrangement joins TRBV5-1 to TRBJ2-7; 7 bases match TRBD2. The CDR3 is 12 residues long. Germline V CDR1 and CDR2: SGHRS, YFSETQ. Unmatched junction bases numbered 5, after V lost 5 bases and J lost 6 bases. The CDR3 coding sequence is TGCGCCAGCAGTCAGGGAGGGACCGAGCAGTACTTC. It encodes CASSQGGTEQYF.

The chain couples TRBV30 to TRBJ1-1; 8 bases line up with TRBD1. The CDR3 contains 13 residues. Germline-derived CDR1 and CDR2 are GTSNPN and SVGIG (reference sequence). V dropped 0 bases and J dropped 3; count of bases not matched to a gene: 0. CDR3: CAWSVTGDTEAFF. CDR3 coding DNA: TGTGCCTGGAGTGTGACAGGGGACACTGAAGCTTTCTTT.

The chain joins TRBV7-9 to TRBJ1-3; the D gene is possibly TRBD1 (5 bases). Germline V gene lookup returns CDR1 SEHNR and CDR2 FQNEAQ (reference sequence). V gave up 6 bases and J gave up 5 bases, with 8 bases separating them. The CDR3 runs to 12 residues. The CDR3 spells CASRGRRNTIYF. DNA of the CDR3: TGTGCCAGCAGGGGGCGAAGAAACACCATATATTTT.

The chain is built from TRBV2 and TRBJ1-4, with TRBD1 as a possible D gene (6 bases). The CDR3 has 16 amino acids. V was clipped by 5 bases and J by 5 bases, with 18 bases between them. In germline, CDR1 is SNHLY, CDR2 FYNNEI. In nucleotides, the CDR3 is TGTGCCAGCAGTTCTTCAAGGGGCAGGGGAAATGAAAAACTGTTTTTT. Translation: CASSSSRGRGNEKLFF. Supplemented by reference TRBV2 and TRBJ1-4, the full variable domain reads EPEVTQTPSHQVTQMGQEVILRCVPISNHLYFYWYRQILGQKVEFLVSFYNNEISEKSEIFDDQFSVERPDGSNFTLKIRSTKLEDSAMYFCASSSSRGRGNEKLFFGSGTQLSVL.

The chain is built from TRBV7-3 and TRBJ1-2; D uncertain. Germline V CDR1 and CDR2: SGHTA, FQGTGA. The CDR3 length is 13 residues. V dropped 2 bases and J dropped 4 bases, with 8 bases sitting between them. The CDR3: CASSLSGGYGYTF. The CDR3 DNA reads TGTGCCAGCAGCTTATCGGGAGGCTATGGCTACACCTTC.

This clone is a singleton in its sample. This chain joins TRBV19 and TRBJ2-1, with TRBD2 as a possible D gene (5 bases). Trimming removed 7 bases from V and 2 bases from J, with 9 bases in between. The CDR3 spans 13 residues. Germline CDR1 is LNHDA and CDR2 is SQIVND (reference sequence). The DNA for the CDR3 is TGTGCCAGTAAAACGGGGACCTACAATGAGCAGTTCTTC. Its translation is CASKTGTYNEQFF. The full variable domain, with the rest looked up from reference TRBV19 and TRBJ2-1, is DGGITQSPKYLFRKEGQNVTLSCEQNLNHDAMYWYRQDPGQGLRLIYYSQIVNDFQKGDIAEGYSVSREKKESFPLTVTSAQKNPTAFYLCASKTGTYNEQFFGPGTRLTVL.

The V gene is TRBV4-3, the J gene TRBJ2-2; no reliable D call. The CDR3 length is 14 residues. From germline, CDR1 is LGHNA and CDR2 YSLEER. V was shortened by 0 bases and J by 4 bases, with 6 bases between the two germline ends. The CDR3 reads CASSQDSSTGELFF. In DNA form, the CDR3 reads TGCGCCAGCAGCCAAGACTCTAGCACCGGGGAGCTGTTTTTT.

This chain uses TRBV6-5 with TRBJ1-2; no clear D. Germline V gives CDR1 MNHEY, CDR2 SVGAGI. The CDR3 is 13 amino acids. V was cut by 4 bases and J by 7 bases, with 13 bases left in between. CDR3: CASSLEEGTGYTF. In DNA form, the CDR3 reads TGTGCCAGCAGTTTAGAGGAGGGCACTGGCTACACCTTC.

The chain joins TRBV2 to TRBJ2-3; 10 bases match TRBD2. Per the germline V gene, CDR1 is SNHLY and CDR2 is FYNNEI. V gave up 6 bases and J gave up 5 bases; unmatched junction bases: 8. This CDR3 is 15 amino acids long. DNA for the CDR3: TGTGCCAGCAGAGGGACTAGCGCGCGCCAAGATACGCAGTATTTT. It encodes CASRGTSARQDTQYF.

This clone was seen only once. V gene TRBV18 combines with J gene TRBJ2-5, with unresolved D. V was clipped by 1 base and J by 4 bases, with 4 bases between them. CDR1 KGHSH and CDR2 LQKENI come from the germline V gene. There are 12 residues in the CDR3. The CDR3 spells CASSPRGETQYF. CDR3 DNA sequence: TGTGCCAGCTCACCACGAGGAGAGACCCAGTACTTC.

The genes are TRBV7-2 and TRBJ2-1; the match to TRBD1 covers 8 bases. From germline, CDR1 is SGHTA and CDR2 FQGNSA. The CDR3 is 15 residues long. The junction had 8 bases not matched to a gene; V was cut back by 2 bases and J by 8 bases. Here the CDR3 DNA reads TGTGCCAGCAGCTTAATCACAGGGGGTTTATATGAGCAGTTCTTC. Translated: CASSLITGGLYEQFF.

The V and J genes are TRBV5-1 and TRBJ2-7; the match to TRBD1 covers 9 bases. The CDR3 has 14 amino acids. V trimming: 5 bases; J trimming: 0 bases; junction bases outside the gene matches: 3. Per the germline V gene, CDR1 is SGHRS and CDR2 is YFSETQ. The CDR3, as DNA: TGCGCCAGCAGTAGGACAGGGGACTCCTACGAGCAGTACTTC. Translating it yields CASSRTGDSYEQYF.

The rearrangement uses TRBV9 and TRBJ1-1; 9 bases match TRBD1. The CDR3 totals 14 residues. V lost 3 bases and J lost 5; bases outside the gene matches: 5. Germline V gives CDR1 SGDLS, CDR2 YYNGEE. As DNA, the CDR3 is TGTGCCAGCAGCGGGACAGGGGAGTTAACTGAAGCTTTCTTT. It yields the protein CASSGTGELTEAFF.

The table lists this clone with a count of one. J is TRBJ2-7 and V is TRBV6-6, with a weak D call TRBD1 (6 bases). CDR1 is MNHNY, CDR2 SVGAGI, per germline (reference sequence). The ends were cut back, 0 bases at V and 6 bases at J, with 12 bases in the middle. The CDR3 has 14 amino acids. The CDR3 nucleotides are TGTGCCAGCAGTTACTCGGGAAGACAGGTCGAGCAGTACTTC. This gives the protein CASSYSGRQVEQYF.

The genes are TRBV18 and TRBJ2-7; perhaps TRBD2 as D (6 bases). Germline values: CDR1 KGHSH, CDR2 LQKENI. The length of the CDR3 is 14 residues. With 3 bases removed from V and 5 bases from J, the gap between germline ends came to 14 bases. CDR3 amino acids: CASSPPLGGDEQYF. The CDR3 nucleotides read TGTGCCAGCTCACCCCCCTTGGGAGGCGACGAGCAGTACTTC.

This clone was found a few times. The CDR3 nucleotides are TGTGCCAGCAGTTTATCGTTTCCCGGGTACGGGTTAAACACCATATATTTT. It specifies CASSLSFPGYGLNTIYF. This rearrangement joins TRBV28 to TRBJ1-3; the D is unclear. Germline assignment: CDR1 MDHEN and CDR2 SYDVKM. The CDR3 consists of 17 residues. V was shortened by 1 base and J by 6 bases, with 19 bases between the two germline ends.

J is TRBJ2-2 and V is TRBV19; D is possibly TRBD2 (6 bases). This CDR3 is built from 15 residues. Germline V gene sequence: CDR1 LNHDA, CDR2 SQIVND (reference sequence). The ends were cut back, 5 bases at V and 1 base at J, with 11 bases in the middle. The chain's CDR3 is CASSRSGRNTGELFF. For the CDR3, the DNA is TGTGCCAGTAGTCGGTCCGGGAGGAACACCGGGGAGCTGTTTTTT.

The chain uses TRBV5-1 and TRBJ2-7; D possibly corresponds to TRBD2 (5 bases). Deletions cut 4 bases from V and 2 bases from J, with 16 bases between. The CDR3 has 15 residues. Germline values: CDR1 SGHRS, CDR2 YFSETQ. Written as DNA, the CDR3 is TGCGCCAGCAGCCCGGGGTCTAAACCCCCCTACGAGCAGTACTTC. As protein: CASSPGSKPPYEQYF.

This chain joins TRBV30 and TRBJ2-1, with unresolved D. Deletions cut 4 bases from V and 0 bases from J, with 4 bases between. Germline CDR1 reads GTSNPN; CDR2 reads SVGIG (reference sequence). The CDR3 runs to 12 residues. Written as DNA, the CDR3 is TGTGCCTGGATCGTCTCCTACAATGAGCAGTTCTTC. The encoded protein is CAWIVSYNEQFF.

This clone was seen just once. The J gene is TRBJ2-7, the V gene TRBV5-4; 7 nucleotides line up with TRBD1. V lost 3 bases and J lost 0; bases outside the gene matches: 3. This CDR3 is built from 14 residues. Germline V gives CDR1 SGHNT, CDR2 YYREEE (reference sequence). The CDR3 coding sequence is TGTGCCAGCAGCTGGGACAGCAGCTCCTACGAGCAGTACTTC. Its translation: CASSWDSSSYEQYF.

This chain joins TRBV7-9 and TRBJ2-3; D gene ambiguous. Germline V CDR1 and CDR2: SEHNR, FQNEAQ (reference sequence). Trimming took off 6 bases at V and 6 bases at J, with 10 bases between the two ends. The CDR3 covers 12 residues. CDR3 nucleotide sequence: TGTGCCAGCAGTTCGTCCGGGGATACGCAGTATTTT. Its protein product is CASSSSGDTQYF.